This entry describes one T cell receptor (beta chain). Its specificity is unknown. This sample stems from a study of vaccination and CD4 T cells after COVID-19. Treatment specified: roughly nine-day PBMC culture with coronavirus spike peptide pools or control peptides (ViraFEST assay). Researchers used the Oncomine TCR Beta short-read assay to sequence DNA from cultured CD4+ T cells. Each CDR3 protein is one row after TCRdb ran MiXCR on the PCR reads. The sample has about 10,000 distinct CDR3 sequences, about 31% seen once. This clonotype was sampled from a human donor who had recovered from COVID-19. Material: CD4+ T cells from blood, cultured in vitro, obtained after SARS-CoV-2 vaccination.

The CDR3 coding sequence is TGCAGCGTTGAGAGGCCCTACAATGAGCAGTTCTTC. The encoded protein is CSVERPYNEQFF. This chain connects TRBV29-1 to TRBJ2-1; D is ambiguous. This CDR3 is built from 12 residues. With 3 bases removed from V and 2 bases from J, the gap between germline ends came to 5 bases. CDR1 is SQVTM and CDR2 is ANQGSEA in the germline V gene.